The 27 T cell receptor beta chains reported below all come from one sample, sequenced in a study of CD4 T cells in relation to SARS-CoV-2 and coronaviruses. Only in-frame clones appear in the TCRdb table, and some are missing; sequencing was by immunoSEQ multiplex PCR. The sample includes about 59,000 clones, 80% to 90% of them seen just once. Before the COVID-19 pandemic, during about 2011-2019, CD4+ T cells were taken from unexposed donors. The source material was memory CD4+ T cells from PBMCs. The source is a human donor in good health.

CDR3 sequence: CASSKGLAGINEQFF. For the CDR3, the DNA is TGTGCCAGCAGTAAAGGACTAGCGGGTATTAATGAGCAGTTCTTC. The chain employs TRBV28 and TRBJ2-1; 11 nucleotides match TRBD2. Germline lookup yields CDR1 MDHEN and CDR2 SYDVKM. CDR3 size: 15 residues. V shed 5 bases, J shed 7 bases, and the junction held 7 bases outside the gene matches.

V and J are TRBV11-2 and TRBJ2-3, with 8 bases lining up with TRBD2. After removal of 4 bases from V and 2 bases from J, the junction contained 8 bases not matched to a gene. This CDR3 has 16 amino acids. The germline CDR1 and CDR2 sequences are SGHAT and FQNNGV. CDR3 coding DNA: TGTGCCAGCAGCTCCTATCGGGGGGGTACCACAGATACGCAGTATTTT. The encoded protein is CASSSYRGGTTDTQYF.

J is TRBJ2-7 and V is TRBV18, with D hard to call. Trimming stripped 3 bases from V and 3 bases from J, with 18 bases between. Per the germline V gene, CDR1 is KGHSH and CDR2 is LQKENI. This CDR3 is built from 16 residues. CDR3 protein: CASSPRPPGLNYEQYF. CDR3 in DNA: TGTGCCAGCTCACCTCGCCCTCCGGGTTTGAACTACGAGCAGTACTTC.

The rearrangement uses TRBV7-9 and TRBJ2-3; the D call may be TRBD1 or TRBD2 (6 bases each). The V end lost 7 bases, the J end lost 3 bases, and 23 bases lay between the germline ends. The germline gives CDR1 SEHNR, CDR2 FQNEAQ (reference sequence). The CDR3 consists of 17 residues. The CDR3: CASTPLGGRSLTDTQYF. The CDR3 coding sequence is TGTGCCAGCACCCCTCTTGGGGGGCGATCATTGACAGATACGCAGTATTTT.

Details on this clone: Other DNA sequences in the sample encode the same CDR3. CDR3 amino acids: CASSPLDGSSGANVLTF. In nucleotides, the CDR3 is TGTGCCAGCTCACCATTGGACGGCTCCTCTGGGGCCAACGTCCTGACTTTC. This chain joins TRBV18 and TRBJ2-6, with unresolved D. The CDR3 sequence is 17 residues long. The germline CDR1 and CDR2 sequences are KGHSH and LQKENI. V was shortened by 2 bases and J by 0 bases, with 11 bases between the two germline ends.

The V call is TRBV9, the J call TRBJ2-5; 12 bases align to TRBD2. CDR3 length: 19 amino acids. CDR1 and CDR2 (germline): SGDLS, YYNGEE. The V segment lost 4 bases and the J segment 5 bases; nucleotides outside the gene matches: 18. The CDR3 region is CASSPSPTSGRVGWETQYF. The DNA of the CDR3 is TGTGCCAGCAGCCCCTCTCCGACTAGCGGGAGAGTGGGATGGGAGACCCAGTACTTC.

V and J are TRBV6-6 and TRBJ2-5, with D uncertain. This CDR3 region has 12 residues. V gave up 2 bases and J gave up 2 bases, with 3 bases separating them. Germline V lookup: CDR1 MNHNY, CDR2 SVGAGI (reference sequence). The CDR3 bases are TGTGCCAGCAGTTACACTCAAGAGACCCAGTACTTC. It yields the protein CASSYTQETQYF.

The gene calls are TRBV5-1 and TRBJ2-7; 16 bases match TRBD2. Trimming took 5 bases from V and 2 from J; bases not matched to a gene: 10. Germline V gene lookup returns CDR1 SGHRS and CDR2 YFSETQ. CDR3 size: 18 residues. CDR3 DNA sequence: TGCGCCAGCAGACCTGAGACCGGGACTAGCGGGAGGGCCTACGAGCAGTACTTC. Its protein is CASRPETGTSGRAYEQYF.

This clone has only a few counts. The gene calls are TRBV4-1 and TRBJ2-4; the match to TRBD2 covers 10 bases. This CDR3 region has 17 residues. The V segment lost 1 base and the J segment 5 bases; nucleotides outside the gene matches: 8. Germline values: CDR1 MGHRA, CDR2 YSYEKL. The CDR3 bases are TGCGCCAGCAGCCAAGTTGCACTAGCGGGACCGGAAAACATTCAGTACTTC. Protein sequence: CASSQVALAGPENIQYF.

V gene TRBV5-1 combines with J gene TRBJ1-1, with 7 bases aligning to TRBD1. The V and J ends lost 0 bases and 5 bases, in that order; junction bases with no gene match: 4. CDR3 size: 14 residues. Germline V gene lookup returns CDR1 SGHRS and CDR2 YFSETQ. CDR3 in DNA: TGCGCCAGCAGCTTGGACAGGGGTTATACTGAAGCTTTCTTT. It is translated as CASSLDRGYTEAFF.

This chain links TRBV2 with TRBJ1-5; possibly TRBD1 for D (6 bases). V was cut by 2 bases and J by 6 bases, with 23 bases left in between. CDR1 is SNHLY, CDR2 FYNNEI, per germline. This CDR3 has 18 residues. The CDR3 sequence: CASSEPPLLTGGGQPQHF. The CDR3 nucleotides are TGTGCCAGCAGTGAACCCCCTCTTTTGACAGGCGGTGGTCAGCCCCAGCATTTT.

This clone was detected a few times. The chain uses TRBV6-6 and TRBJ1-1; 8 nucleotides align to TRBD1. CDR1 is MNHNY and CDR2 is SVGAGI in the germline V gene (reference sequence). V trimming: 6 bases; J trimming: 1 base; junction bases outside the gene matches: 10. The CDR3 runs 16 residues. For the CDR3, the DNA is TGTGCCAGCAGCCGCAGGGAGACAGGGGAGAACACTGAAGCTTTCTTT. Translation gives CASSRRETGENTEAFF.

The chain has TRBV11-3 and TRBJ2-2, with 8 bases that match TRBD1. The CDR3 runs 16 residues. Germline V gene sequence: CDR1 SGHNT, CDR2 YENEEA. V shed 4 bases and J 1 base; nucleotides not matched to a gene: 5. The CDR3 reads CASSSSGTGNTGELFF. For the CDR3, the DNA is TGTGCCAGCAGCTCGTCCGGGACAGGGAACACCGGGGAGCTGTTTTTT. Complete variable domain (other parts from reference TRBV11-3 and TRBJ2-2): EAGVVQSPRYKIIEKKQPVAFWCNPISGHNTLYWYLQNLGQGPELLIRYENEEAVDDSQLPKDRFSAERLKGVDSTLKIQPAELGDSAVYLCASSSSGTGNTGELFFGEGSRLTVL.

This clone was seen a single time. The chain carries TRBV2 and TRBJ2-7, with 9 bases lining up with TRBD1. Germline V gives CDR1 SNHLY, CDR2 FYNNEI. With V trimmed by 3 bases and J by 5 bases, 14 bases remained unmatched. CDR3 length equals 17 residues. CDR3 residues: CASSDGTGRQMLNEQYF. For the CDR3, the DNA is TGTGCCAGCAGTGACGGGACAGGGCGACAGATGCTAAACGAGCAGTACTTC. The entire variable domain, with the rest obtained from reference TRBV2 and TRBJ2-7, is as follows: EPEVTQTPSHQVTQMGQEVILRCVPISNHLYFYWYRQILGQKVEFLVSFYNNEISEKSEIFDDQFSVERPDGSNFTLKIRSTKLEDSAMYFCASSDGTGRQMLNEQYFGPGTRLTVT.

The chain links TRBV5-4 to TRBJ2-1; perhaps TRBD2 as D (6 bases). Germline V gene sequence: CDR1 SGHNT, CDR2 YYREEE (reference sequence). The germline V and J ends were trimmed by 3 bases and 4 bases, with 17 bases remaining between them. The CDR3 consists of 16 residues. The CDR3 sequence is CASSSPGTPRYNEQFF. The CDR3 region has the DNA TGTGCCAGCAGCTCGCCCGGGACTCCCAGGTACAATGAGCAGTTCTTC.

The chain recombines TRBV21-1 with TRBJ2-1; the D segment call TRBD2 is taken from the table without a DNA check. TRBV21-1 is described as a pseudogene. This CDR3 spans 16 amino acids. CDR3: CAYPLKRDGLYNEQFF. CDR3 bases: TGTGCCTACCCCCTTAAAAGGGACGGACTATACAATGAGCAGTTCTTC.

V is TRBV18 and J is TRBJ2-3; TRBD2 agrees at 15 bases. Germline assignment: CDR1 KGHSH and CDR2 LQKENI. J lost 0 bases, V lost 1 base, and 8 bases had no gene match. This CDR3 is built from 20 residues. In DNA form, the CDR3 reads TGTGCCAGCTCACCACAGGGACTAGCGGGAGGAAGAACTAGCACAGATACGCAGTATTTT. Its protein product is CASSPQGLAGGRTSTDTQYF.

The chain carries TRBV3-1 (or the pseudogene TRBV3-2) and TRBJ1-6, with no clear D. Trimming shortened V by 8 bases and J by 10 bases, and 9 bases separated the two germline ends. This CDR3 spans 11 amino acids. Germline-derived CDR1 and CDR2 are LGHDT and YNNKEL (reference sequence). The DNA for the CDR3 is TGTGCCAGCGGTTCGGGCTCACCCCTCCACTTT. It is translated as CASGSGSPLHF.

J is TRBJ2-5 and V is TRBV3-1 (or the pseudogene TRBV3-2); D gene ambiguous. The V end was cut by 0 bases, the J end by 2 bases, with 10 bases between. The germline gives CDR1 LGHDT, CDR2 YNNKEL (reference sequence). The CDR3 runs 15 residues. CDR3 nucleotides: TGTGCCAGCAGCCAAGAAAGTCCTGGACAAGAGACCCAGTACTTC. Its translation is CASSQESPGQETQYF.

V is TRBV5-6 and J is TRBJ2-7; D not certain. The germline V gene encodes CDR1 SGHDT and CDR2 YYEEEE. The CDR3 sequence is 13 residues long. The V and J ends lost 3 bases and 4 bases respectively, with 11 bases between them. The CDR3 bases are TGTGCCAGCAGCTCCCCAAGAAATTACGAGCAGTACTTC. This translates into CASSSPRNYEQYF.

The chain couples TRBV30 to TRBJ1-5, with a tentative D call TRBD1 (5 bases). V gave up 0 bases and J gave up 6 bases, with 9 bases separating them. CDR3 length equals 13 residues. CDR1 GTSNPN and CDR2 SVGIG come from the germline V gene (reference sequence). The DNA for the CDR3 is TGTGCCTGGAGTGTGATGGGGCGTCAGCCCCAGCATTTT. Encoded protein: CAWSVMGRQPQHF.

This sequence joins TRBV4-2 and TRBJ1-2; 7 bases match TRBD1. V dropped 0 bases and J dropped 2; count of bases not matched to a gene: 6. Per germline, CDR1 LGHNA and CDR2 YNFKEQ. The CDR3 extends over 16 amino acids. Here the CDR3 reads CASSQEVGQKNYGYTF. DNA of the CDR3: TGTGCCAGCAGCCAAGAGGTGGGACAGAAGAACTATGGCTACACCTTC.

The chain uses TRBV5-1 and TRBJ2-3; D ambiguous. The germline gives CDR1 SGHRS, CDR2 YFSETQ. The germline V and J ends were trimmed by 0 bases and 2 bases, with 7 bases remaining between them. This CDR3 contains 14 residues. The CDR3 DNA reads as TGCGCCAGCAGCTTGGGCGGAATCACAGATACGCAGTATTTT. Its protein is CASSLGGITDTQYF. The full variable domain, rest sourced from reference TRBV5-1 and TRBJ2-3, is KAGVTQTPRYLIKTRGQQVTLSCSPISGHRSVSWYQQTPGQGLQFLFEYFSETQRNKGNFPGRFSGRQFSNSRSEMNVSTLELGDSALYLCASSLGGITDTQYFGPGTRLTVL.

The V and J genes are TRBV5-1 and TRBJ1-1; TRBD1 matches 12 bases. Germline V gene lookup returns CDR1 SGHRS and CDR2 YFSETQ. This CDR3 comprises 16 residues. Trimming cost V 3 bases and J 2 bases; bases outside gene matches: 5. CDR3 bases: TGCGCCAGCAGCTCGGGACAGGGGGCCCCTAACACTGAAGCTTTCTTT. Its protein is CASSSGQGAPNTEAFF. Looking up the rest from reference TRBV5-1 and TRBJ1-1 gives the full variable domain: KAGVTQTPRYLIKTRGQQVTLSCSPISGHRSVSWYQQTPGQGLQFLFEYFSETQRNKGNFPGRFSGRQFSNSRSEMNVSTLELGDSALYLCASSSGQGAPNTEAFFGQGTRLTVV.

J is TRBJ2-2 and V is TRBV27; possibly TRBD1 or TRBD2 for D (5 bases each). Germline V gives CDR1 MNHEY, CDR2 SMNVEV (reference sequence). The CDR3 contains 15 residues. Trimming removed 10 bases from V and 7 bases from J, with 22 bases in between. CDR3 protein: CATKSSGRKGGELFF. The CDR3 region has the DNA TGTGCCACCAAATCCTCAGGGAGAAAAGGCGGGGAGCTGTTTTTT.

This sequence joins TRBV15 and TRBJ2-2; weak D call: TRBD2 (5 bases). CDR1 is LNHNV, CDR2 YYDKDF, per germline (reference sequence). This CDR3 has 14 amino acids. V dropped 0 bases and J dropped 5 bases, with 7 bases sitting between them. Here the CDR3 DNA reads TGTGCCACCAGCAGAGATCCGGGGACCGGGGAGCTGTTTTTT. Translation: CATSRDPGTGELFF.

The gene calls are TRBV7-7 and TRBJ2-2; 14 bases agree with TRBD2. This CDR3 has 16 amino acids. V shed 4 bases, J shed 7 bases, and the junction held 5 bases outside the gene matches. The germline V gene encodes CDR1 SSHAT and CDR2 FNYEAQ (reference sequence). The CDR3 DNA sequence: TGTGCCAGCAGCTCCGGGACTAGCGGGAGAAGCGGGGAGCTGTTTTTT. Its protein is CASSSGTSGRSGELFF.